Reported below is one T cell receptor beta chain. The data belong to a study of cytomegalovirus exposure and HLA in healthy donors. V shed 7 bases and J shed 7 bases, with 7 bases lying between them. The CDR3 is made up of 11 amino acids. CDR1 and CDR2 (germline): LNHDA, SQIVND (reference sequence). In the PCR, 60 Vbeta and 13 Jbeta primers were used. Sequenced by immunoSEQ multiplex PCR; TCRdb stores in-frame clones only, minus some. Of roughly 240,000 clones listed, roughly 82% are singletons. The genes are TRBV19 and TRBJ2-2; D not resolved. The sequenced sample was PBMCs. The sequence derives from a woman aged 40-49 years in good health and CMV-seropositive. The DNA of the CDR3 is TGTGCCAGTACCGGTATCGGGGAGCTGTTTTTT. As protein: CASTGIGELFF.